Following are 12 T cell receptor beta chains from one sample sequenced in a study of response to subunit inactivated influenza vaccine. MiXCR, run by TCRdb on the RT-PCR reads, gives a single entry per CDR3 protein. The data contain roughly 700,000 distinct CDR3 sequences, 15% to 18% of them singletons. Specimen: PBMCs from blood, collected approximately 12 days after vaccination. The receptors stem from a man aged 45 to 65 who received an inactivated influenza vaccine.

The chain is built from TRBV20-1 and TRBJ2-1; 12 bases are a match to TRBD2. The CDR3 consists of 14 residues. CDR1 is DFQATT, CDR2 SNEGSKA, per germline (reference sequence). Trimming took 6 bases from V and 6 from J; bases not matched to a gene: 6. Here the CDR3 reads CSATTSGGGNEQFF. The DNA for the CDR3 is TGCAGTGCAACGACTAGCGGGGGTGGCAATGAGCAGTTCTTC.

This clonotype was recorded a few times. This sequence joins TRBV7-9 and TRBJ2-1; the match to TRBD2 covers 15 bases. Germline CDR1 reads SEHNR; CDR2 reads FQNEAQ (reference sequence). The CDR3 extends over 16 amino acids. Unmatched junction bases numbered 7, after V lost 5 bases and J lost 8 bases. The CDR3 region is CASSPGLAGGIDEQFF. CDR3 coding DNA: TGTGCCAGCAGCCCCGGACTAGCGGGAGGGATCGATGAGCAGTTCTTC.

This chain connects TRBV6-1 to TRBJ2-2; 9 nucleotides agree with TRBD2. Germline V gives CDR1 MNHNS, CDR2 SASEGT. The CDR3 has 17 residues. V gave up 6 bases and J gave up 8 bases; unmatched junction bases: 16. The CDR3 bases are TGTGCCAGCAGGGGTCCGGGTAGCGGGAGACCCCGGGGGGAGCTGTTTTTT. Translation gives CASRGPGSGRPRGELFF.

This clonotype has more than one count but fewer than ten. The chain uses TRBV4-2 and TRBJ1-5, with TRBD1 identical over 8 bases. There are 15 residues in the CDR3. V was clipped by 0 bases and J by 6 bases; unmatched bases: 4. Per the germline V gene, CDR1 is LGHNA and CDR2 is YNFKEQ. In DNA, the CDR3 is TGTGCCAGCAGCCAAGAAGGGACAGGCAGTCAGCCCCAGCATTTT. Protein: CASSQEGTGSQPQHF.

The chain joins TRBV20-1 to TRBJ2-3, with D unclear. The V gene's germline CDR1 is DFQATT and CDR2 SNEGSKA (reference sequence). Trimming shortened V by 3 bases and J by 1 base, and 8 bases separated the two germline ends. This CDR3 contains 13 residues. The DNA for the CDR3 is TGCAGTGCTAGCGGAACCCGCACAGATACGCAGTATTTT. Protein sequence: CSASGTRTDTQYF.

The rearrangement uses TRBV10-3 and TRBJ1-6; D ambiguous. V gave up 3 bases and J gave up 10 bases, with 16 bases separating them. Germline-derived CDR1 and CDR2 are ENHRY and SYGVKD. The CDR3 covers 15 residues. CDR3 protein: CAISDGAGFTSPLHF. The CDR3 region has the DNA TGTGCCATCAGTGATGGCGCCGGCTTCACGTCACCCCTCCACTTT.

This clonotype was counted at least ten times. The chain is built from TRBV20-1 and TRBJ2-5, with 8 bases matching TRBD1. Germline V gene sequence: CDR1 DFQATT, CDR2 SNEGSKA (reference sequence). The CDR3 has 14 residues. V lost 4 bases and J lost 3; bases outside the gene matches: 7. CDR3 protein: CSATLPTGEETQYF. CDR3 in DNA: TGCAGTGCTACCCTCCCGACAGGGGAAGAGACCCAGTACTTC.

This clonotype was seen more than once but under ten times. V usage is TRBV10-3 and J usage is TRBJ2-3, with 11 positions matching TRBD2. CDR1 ENHRY and CDR2 SYGVKD come from the germline V gene. The CDR3 is 17 amino acids. J was trimmed by 0 bases and V by 2 bases; bases with no gene match: 4. CDR3 amino acids: CAISEPVAGGSTDTQYF. The DNA of the CDR3 is TGTGCCATCAGTGAGCCGGTAGCGGGAGGGAGCACAGATACGCAGTATTTT.

This clonotype occurred a few times. This chain connects TRBV21-1 to TRBJ2-1; the D call TRBD1 from the table was never checked on the DNA. TRBV21-1 corresponds to a pseudogene. This CDR3 has 16 amino acids. The CDR3 sequence: CASSKGQESSYNEQFF. CDR3 sequence (DNA): TGTGCCAGCAGCAAGGGACAGGAGAGCTCCTACAATGAGCAGTTCTTC.

This clonotype was counted many times. The rearrangement uses TRBV7-2 and TRBJ2-3; TRBD2 is a possible D gene (5 bases). The CDR3 is made up of 13 amino acids. Germline V gene sequence: CDR1 SGHTA, CDR2 FQGNSA. V was cut by 5 bases and J by 4 bases, with 10 bases left in between. CDR3 nucleotides: TGTGCCAGCAGCCGGGAAGTCGCAGATACGCAGTATTTT. Protein sequence: CASSREVADTQYF.

This chain links TRBV4-1 with TRBJ2-7; 7 bases line up with TRBD2. V lost 0 bases, J lost 3 bases, and 14 bases stayed unmatched. The germline gives CDR1 MGHRA, CDR2 YSYEKL. CDR3 length: 18 amino acids. CDR3 sequence: CASSQDWGRDYIFYEQYF. CDR3 coding DNA: TGCGCCAGCAGCCAAGATTGGGGACGGGACTATATCTTCTACGAGCAGTACTTC.

Many counts were recorded for this clonotype. This chain connects TRBV28 to TRBJ2-1; TRBD1 might be the D (5 bases). V gave up 7 bases and J gave up 8 bases, with 15 bases separating them. There are 13 residues in the CDR3. The germline V gene has CDR1 MDHEN and CDR2 SYDVKM. The CDR3 nucleotides read TGTGCCAGCAAGACCCCAGGGTTCGATGAGCAGTTCTTC. Protein sequence: CASKTPGFDEQFF.